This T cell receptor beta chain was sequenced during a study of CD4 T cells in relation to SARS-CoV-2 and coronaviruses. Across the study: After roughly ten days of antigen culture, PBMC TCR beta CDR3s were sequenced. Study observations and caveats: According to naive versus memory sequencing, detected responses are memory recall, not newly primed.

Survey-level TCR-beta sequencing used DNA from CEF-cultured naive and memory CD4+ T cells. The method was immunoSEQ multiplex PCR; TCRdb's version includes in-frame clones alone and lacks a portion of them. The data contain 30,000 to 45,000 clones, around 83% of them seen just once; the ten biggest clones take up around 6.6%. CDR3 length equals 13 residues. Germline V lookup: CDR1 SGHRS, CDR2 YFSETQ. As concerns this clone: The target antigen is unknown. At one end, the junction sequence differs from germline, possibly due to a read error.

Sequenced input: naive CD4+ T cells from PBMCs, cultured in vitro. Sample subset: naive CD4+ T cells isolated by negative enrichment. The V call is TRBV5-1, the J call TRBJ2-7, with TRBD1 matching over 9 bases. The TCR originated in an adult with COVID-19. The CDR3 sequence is CASRLDRGYEQYF. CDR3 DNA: TGCGCCAGCAGGTTGGACAGGGGATACGAGCAGTACTTC.